This passage covers 24 T cell receptor beta chains from one sample sequenced in a study of shared clonotypes between healthy human individuals. The protocol was immunoSEQ multiplex PCR, while the TCRdb copy is restricted to in-frame clones and leaves out a portion. The top ten clones hold 0.3% to 0.4% of a sample with over 2 million clones, about nine tenths of them seen once. Sequencing input: naive CD4+ T cells from PBMCs. Subset indicated: CD45RA+ positively selected. These receptors originate from a man between 18 and 35 years old in good health. Some clones in this sample may be carry-over from other donors' samples.

This clone was detected once. Here the CDR3 DNA reads TGCGCCAGCGGAGAACCCCGGGCTAGCGGGAGGAACGAGCAGTACTTC. It yields the protein CASGEPRASGRNEQYF. The V and J genes are TRBV10-1 and TRBJ2-7; 11 bases are a match to TRBD2. The CDR3 is 16 residues long. CDR1 is WNHNN, CDR2 SYGVQD, per germline (reference sequence). J was trimmed by 5 bases and V by 8 bases; bases with no gene match: 14.

The V gene is TRBV18, the J gene TRBJ2-7; D may match TRBD1 or TRBD2 (5 bases each). CDR1 is KGHSH and CDR2 is LQKENI in the germline V gene. The V end was cut by 4 bases, the J end by 2 bases, with 12 bases between. This CDR3 is built from 14 residues. The CDR3 DNA reads TGTGCCAGCTCACTGGGGGTGTCCACCTACGAGCAGTACTTC. Encoded protein: CASSLGVSTYEQYF.

This rearrangement joins TRBV19 to TRBJ1-5; maybe TRBD1 (5 bases). CDR3 length: 15 amino acids. With 6 bases removed from V and 0 bases from J, the gap between germline ends came to 12 bases. Per germline, CDR1 LNHDA and CDR2 SQIVND (reference sequence). The chain's CDR3 is CASRIQDNSNQPQHF. CDR3 nucleotides: TGTGCCAGTAGGATACAGGATAATAGCAATCAGCCCCAGCATTTT.

The chain couples TRBV11-2 to TRBJ1-1; D is undetermined. The ends were cut back, 2 bases at V and 6 bases at J, with 7 bases in the middle. Germline CDR1 reads SGHAT; CDR2 reads FQNNGV. The CDR3 length is 12 residues. CDR3 DNA: TGTGCCAGCAGCTTATCTTGGGCTGAAGCTTTCTTT. It translates to CASSLSWAEAFF.

The chain has TRBV2 and TRBJ2-1; maybe TRBD1 (6 bases). The V end lost 2 bases, the J end lost 4 bases, and 12 bases lay between the germline ends. CDR3 length equals 15 residues. The germline CDR1 and CDR2 sequences are SNHLY and FYNNEI. The CDR3 here is CASSELGQSYNEQFF. The CDR3 nucleotides read TGTGCCAGCAGTGAACTTGGACAGTCTTACAATGAGCAGTTCTTC.

This clone was picked up one time. The chain couples TRBV4-1 to TRBJ2-7, with 10 bases aligning to TRBD2. CDR1 MGHRA and CDR2 YSYEKL come from the germline V gene. V lost 0 bases and J lost 7; bases outside the gene matches: 12. This CDR3 is 17 amino acids long. CDR3 sequence: CASSQDAAGGRTSEQYF. CDR3 nucleotide sequence: TGCGCCAGCAGCCAAGACGCAGCGGGAGGGCGCACGAGTGAGCAGTACTTC.

The chain couples TRBV5-4 to TRBJ2-1; TRBD2 aligns across 9 bases. Germline CDR1 is SGHNT and CDR2 is YYREEE (reference sequence). The CDR3 spans 18 residues. V lost 3 bases to trimming and J lost 0 bases; unmatched junction nucleotides: 10. The CDR3 is CASSSGTSSLSSYNEQFF. The CDR3 nucleotides are TGTGCCAGCAGCTCCGGGACTAGCTCGCTGAGCTCCTACAATGAGCAGTTCTTC. The entire variable domain, with the rest obtained from reference TRBV5-4 and TRBJ2-1, is as follows: ETGVTQSPTHLIKTRGQQVTLRCSSQSGHNTVSWYQQALGQGPQFIFQYYREEENGRGNFPPRFSGLQFPNYSSELNVNALELDDSALYLCASSSGTSSLSSYNEQFFGPGTRLTVL.

The V and J genes are TRBV5-4 and TRBJ2-1, with D possibly being TRBD1 (5 bases). The germline V gene has CDR1 SGHNT and CDR2 YYREEE (reference sequence). This CDR3 has 15 residues. V was shortened by 1 base and J by 1 base, with 9 bases between the two germline ends. The CDR3, as DNA: TGTGCCAGCAGCTTGCTCCGACAGTCCTACAATGAGCAGTTCTTC. Protein: CASSLLRQSYNEQFF. The entire variable domain, with the rest obtained from reference TRBV5-4 and TRBJ2-1, is as follows: ETGVTQSPTHLIKTRGQQVTLRCSSQSGHNTVSWYQQALGQGPQFIFQYYREEENGRGNFPPRFSGLQFPNYSSELNVNALELDDSALYLCASSLLRQSYNEQFFGPGTRLTVL.

The chain links TRBV5-4 to TRBJ2-3; D is unresolved. In germline, CDR1 is SGHNT, CDR2 YYREEE (reference sequence). Deletions cut 2 bases from V and 1 base from J, with 14 bases between. The CDR3 covers 16 residues. CDR3 DNA: TGTGCCAGCAGCTTCGGTAACGGGCCTCGCACAGATACGCAGTATTTT. Its translation: CASSFGNGPRTDTQYF.

A note on this clone: Different DNA sequences within this sample yield the same CDR3. The rearrangement links TRBV30 to TRBJ1-5; perhaps TRBD1 as D (5 bases). CDR1 is GTSNPN, CDR2 SVGIG, per germline (reference sequence). This CDR3 contains 14 residues. Trimming pared 1 base from V and 0 bases from J, leaving 7 bases between. CDR3 in amino acids: CAWSGQGSNQPQHF. For the CDR3, the DNA is TGTGCCTGGAGTGGTCAGGGTAGCAATCAGCCCCAGCATTTT.

The chain combines TRBV5-1 with TRBJ2-4, with D tentatively TRBD2 (5 bases). Germline CDR1 SGHRS, CDR2 YFSETQ. V lost 3 bases and J 6 bases, leaving 7 bases between the germline ends. The length of the CDR3 is 12 residues. The CDR3 protein is CASSSTTNIQYF. CDR3 sequence (DNA): TGCGCCAGCAGCTCGACTACAAACATTCAGTACTTC.

The chain combines TRBV5-4 with TRBJ2-3; D uncertain. With 0 bases removed from V and 0 bases from J, the gap between germline ends came to 11 bases. CDR3 length: 16 amino acids. Germline V lookup: CDR1 SGHNT, CDR2 YYREEE (reference sequence). This CDR3 is CASSLAAASSTDTQYF. As DNA, the CDR3 is TGTGCCAGCAGCTTGGCAGCAGCCTCTAGCACAGATACGCAGTATTTT.

The V gene is TRBV19, the J gene TRBJ1-1; D remains unclear. Germline loops: CDR1 LNHDA, CDR2 SQIVND (reference sequence). The CDR3 contains 15 residues. Trimming stripped 4 bases from V and 0 bases from J, with 12 bases between. This CDR3 reads CASSSQSLLNTEAFF. The CDR3 bases are TGTGCCAGTAGTAGCCAGTCGCTTCTGAACACTGAAGCTTTCTTT.

The rearrangement joins TRBV7-2 to TRBJ2-1; D may match TRBD1 or TRBD2 (5 bases each). Germline values: CDR1 SGHTA, CDR2 FQGNSA. The ends were cut back, 4 bases at V and 7 bases at J, with 17 bases in the middle. The CDR3 has 15 amino acids. This CDR3 is CASSSPGTWDNEQFF. The CDR3 DNA follows: TGTGCCAGCAGCTCACCCGGGACGTGGGATAATGAGCAGTTCTTC. Together with reference TRBV7-2 and TRBJ2-1, the CDR3 gives the full variable domain: GAGVSQSPSNKVTEKGKDVELRCDPISGHTALYWYRQSLGQGLEFLIYFQGNSAPDKSGLPSDRFSAERTGGSVSTLTIQRTQQEDSAVYLCASSSPGTWDNEQFFGPGTRLTVL.

This clone was recorded a few times. The V call is TRBV29-1, the J call TRBJ1-1, with D maybe TRBD1 (5 bases). Looked up from germline, CDR1 is SQVTM and CDR2 is ANQGSEA. The CDR3 totals 13 residues. The V end was cut by 6 bases, the J end by 1 base, with 12 bases between. Here the CDR3 DNA reads TGCAGCGTCCAGGGACGGGCGAACACTGAAGCTTTCTTT. The encoded protein is CSVQGRANTEAFF. Full variable domain (outside the CDR3, taken from reference TRBV29-1 and TRBJ1-1): SAVISQKPSRDICQRGTSLTIQCQVDSQVTMMFWYRQQPGQSLTLIATANQGSEATYESGFVIDKFPISRPNLTFSTLTVSNMSPEDSSIYLCSVQGRANTEAFFGQGTRLTVV.

The chain couples TRBV11-2 to TRBJ1-5; D unclear. V lost 5 bases and J 5 bases, leaving 16 bases between the germline ends. The germline V gene encodes CDR1 SGHAT and CDR2 FQNNGV. This CDR3 spans 15 amino acids. CDR3 nucleotide sequence: TGTGCCAGCAGCCGGGATCGTACCGCTCATCAGCCCCAGCATTTT. Protein sequence: CASSRDRTAHQPQHF.

A word on this clone: The sample contains more than one DNA sequence encoding this CDR3. The chain uses TRBV30 and TRBJ1-1, with D perhaps matching TRBD1 (5 bases). Germline V lookup: CDR1 GTSNPN, CDR2 SVGIG (reference sequence). There are 12 residues in the CDR3. V shed 5 bases and J shed 1 base, with 8 bases lying between them. The CDR3 DNA reads TGTGCCTGGGGGACGGGGAACACTGAAGCTTTCTTT. Protein sequence: CAWGTGNTEAFF.

This clone was recorded only once. The chain couples TRBV28 to TRBJ2-3; possibly TRBD2 for D (6 bases). The CDR3 has 15 amino acids. The germline V gene encodes CDR1 MDHEN and CDR2 SYDVKM. V lost 6 bases, J lost 6 bases, and 19 bases lay in between. The CDR3 spells CASSSLEARGDTQYF. The CDR3 coding sequence is TGTGCCAGCAGCTCTCTCGAGGCTCGGGGGGATACGCAGTATTTT.

This clone was detected only once. Distinct nucleotide sequences in the sample also encode this CDR3. The CDR3 coding sequence is TGTGCCAGTAGTATCGGCGGGCGTTCCTACGAGCAGTACTTC. Protein sequence: CASSIGGRSYEQYF. J is TRBJ2-7 and V is TRBV19; D is perhaps TRBD2 (5 bases). With 3 bases removed from V and 1 base from J, the gap between germline ends came to 10 bases. CDR1 and CDR2 (germline): LNHDA, SQIVND (reference sequence). This CDR3 is built from 14 residues.

This clone was seen just once. This chain connects TRBV9 to TRBJ1-3; D uncertain. CDR3 length equals 16 residues. Germline-derived CDR1 and CDR2 are SGDLS and YYNGEE. V was trimmed by 1 base and J by 0 bases, leaving 11 bases between them. The CDR3 is CASSVTTASSGNTIYF. The CDR3 region has the DNA TGTGCCAGCAGCGTAACAACGGCCTCCTCTGGAAACACCATATATTTT.

This rearrangement joins TRBV30 to TRBJ2-1; tentative D call: TRBD1 (5 bases). V lost 3 bases and J 8 bases, leaving 20 bases between the germline ends. The CDR3 length is 15 residues. The germline CDR1 and CDR2 sequences are GTSNPN and SVGIG (reference sequence). Here the CDR3 DNA reads TGTGCCTGGAGGTGGGGCAGGGTTACCACCGATGAGCAGTTCTTC. As protein: CAWRWGRVTTDEQFF.

The rearrangement links TRBV7-3 to TRBJ2-1; 10 bases agree with TRBD2. The CDR3 runs to 17 residues. Germline-derived CDR1 and CDR2 are SGHTA and FQGTGA. Germline trimming cut 5 bases from V and 9 bases from J; bases unmatched to any gene: 16. The CDR3 DNA is TGTGCCAGCAGCCCCTGGGGGGGAGCGGGAGGGCGTGGTGAGCAGTTCTTC. Residues: CASSPWGGAGGRGEQFF.

The V and J genes are TRBV28 and TRBJ1-1; 10 nucleotides match TRBD1. J lost 8 bases, V lost 6 bases, and 15 bases had no gene match. The CDR3 runs 16 residues. Germline CDR1 MDHEN, CDR2 SYDVKM. CDR3 protein: CASRPSGGQGGREAFF. As DNA, the CDR3 is TGTGCCAGCAGACCCTCCGGTGGACAGGGGGGCCGCGAAGCTTTCTTT.

V usage is TRBV21-1 and J usage is TRBJ1-2; the table's D call, TRBD1, has no DNA check behind it. TRBV21-1 is an annotated pseudogene. This CDR3 region has 14 residues. The CDR3: CASSKARNRGGYTF. CDR3 nucleotides: TGTGCCAGCAGCAAAGCTAGAAACAGGGGTGGCTACACCTTC.